These 10 T cell receptor beta chains were all obtained from the same sample, sequenced in a study of blood T cell repertoires in COVID-19. This table comes from immunoSEQ multiplex PCR, and its TCRdb copy is limited to in-frame clones, with some not included. The data contain some 150,000 clones, around 81% of them seen just once; the ten biggest clones take up around 4%. The sequencing sample was made of peripheral blood. These receptors all stem from a woman in her sixties or seventies with acute or convalescent COVID-19.

In its sample, this clone was seen once. The chain has TRBV4-3 and TRBJ1-1; D may be TRBD1 (6 bases). The CDR3 is 12 residues long. The V gene lost 3 bases and the J gene lost 10 bases, with 12 bases spanning the gap. Germline-derived CDR1 and CDR2 are LGHNA and YSLEER. The chain's CDR3 is CASSHEQGRAFF. The CDR3 nucleotides read TGCGCCAGCAGCCACGAACAGGGAAGAGCTTTCTTT.

The CDR3 sequence is CASSSRGTPSNEQFF. The CDR3 DNA is TGTGCCAGCAGTTCCAGGGGTACCCCCTCAAATGAGCAGTTCTTC. The chain couples TRBV2 to TRBJ2-1, with D perhaps TRBD1 (6 bases). The CDR3 consists of 15 residues. V dropped 5 bases and J dropped 7 bases, with 18 bases sitting between them. Germline V gene lookup returns CDR1 SNHLY and CDR2 FYNNEI.

The chain uses TRBV12-3 or TRBV12-4 and TRBJ1-2; D is uncertain. Trimming stripped 3 bases from V and 5 bases from J, with 10 bases between. The CDR3 has 13 amino acids. In nucleotides, the CDR3 is TGTGCCAGCAGTTTTGGTCGGGGATATGGCTACACCTTC. It encodes CASSFGRGYGYTF.

CDR3 coding DNA: TGCGCCAGCAGCCCAGGACAGGGGACGGCTAACTATGGCTACACCTTC. Protein product: CASSPGQGTANYGYTF. V is TRBV4-1 and J is TRBJ1-2; 9 nucleotides match TRBD1. CDR1 is MGHRA, CDR2 YSYEKL, per germline. The CDR3 loop spans 16 amino acids. The J segment lost 0 bases and the V segment lost 4 bases, leaving 6 bases of the junction unmatched.

The V and J genes are TRBV3-1 (or the pseudogene TRBV3-2) and TRBJ2-1, with 8 bases matching TRBD1. The length of the CDR3 is 15 residues. Trimming at V came to 4 bases and at J to 7 bases, leaving 9 bases not matched to a gene. CDR1 and CDR2 (germline): LGHDT, YNNKEL (reference sequence). CDR3 sequence reads: CASSLPGQAGNEQFF. The DNA for the CDR3 is TGTGCCAGCAGCCTCCCGGGACAGGCCGGGAATGAGCAGTTCTTC.

The chain couples TRBV28 to TRBJ1-4; TRBD1 might be the D (6 bases). Germline lookup yields CDR1 MDHEN and CDR2 SYDVKM. The V gene lost 2 bases and the J gene lost 0 bases, with 10 bases spanning the gap. The CDR3 covers 16 residues. The CDR3 DNA follows: TGTGCCAGCAGTTTAATAGGGGGTGCAACTAATGAAAAACTGTTTTTT. The encoded protein is CASSLIGGATNEKLFF.

The chain carries TRBV19 and TRBJ2-2; 13 bases line up with TRBD2. Germline CDR1 reads LNHDA; CDR2 reads SQIVND (reference sequence). The CDR3 loop spans 16 amino acids. Germline trimming cut 3 bases from V and 4 bases from J; bases unmatched to any gene: 2. The CDR3 bases are TGTGCCAGTAGTATTGGACTAGCGGGAGCCACCGGGGAGCTGTTTTTT. Protein: CASSIGLAGATGELFF.

The rearrangement links TRBV18 to TRBJ2-5; D is ambiguous. The CDR3 is 14 amino acids. V lost 0 bases to trimming and J lost 5 bases, with 10 bases between them. CDR1 is KGHSH, CDR2 LQKENI, per germline. CDR3 DNA sequence: TGTGCCAGCTCACCACCCGAGTACTCCGAGACCCAGTACTTC. Amino acids: CASSPPEYSETQYF.

The CDR3 region has the DNA TGCGCCAGCAGCTTGGACGAGGGTCGGGATACGCAGTATTTT. Translating it yields CASSLDEGRDTQYF. The V and J genes are TRBV5-1 and TRBJ2-3, with TRBD2 as a possible D gene (5 bases). In germline, CDR1 is SGHRS, CDR2 YFSETQ. CDR3 size: 14 residues. Trimming took off 0 bases at V and 6 bases at J, with 11 bases between the two ends.

The V and J genes are TRBV4-3 and TRBJ2-1; D perhaps matches TRBD2 (5 bases). V was cut by 1 base and J by 0 bases, with 7 bases left in between. The CDR3 consists of 15 residues. Germline CDR1 and CDR2: LGHNA and YSLEER. CDR3: CASSQGTGSYNEQFF. In DNA form, the CDR3 reads TGCGCCAGCAGCCAAGGGACTGGCTCCTACAATGAGCAGTTCTTC.